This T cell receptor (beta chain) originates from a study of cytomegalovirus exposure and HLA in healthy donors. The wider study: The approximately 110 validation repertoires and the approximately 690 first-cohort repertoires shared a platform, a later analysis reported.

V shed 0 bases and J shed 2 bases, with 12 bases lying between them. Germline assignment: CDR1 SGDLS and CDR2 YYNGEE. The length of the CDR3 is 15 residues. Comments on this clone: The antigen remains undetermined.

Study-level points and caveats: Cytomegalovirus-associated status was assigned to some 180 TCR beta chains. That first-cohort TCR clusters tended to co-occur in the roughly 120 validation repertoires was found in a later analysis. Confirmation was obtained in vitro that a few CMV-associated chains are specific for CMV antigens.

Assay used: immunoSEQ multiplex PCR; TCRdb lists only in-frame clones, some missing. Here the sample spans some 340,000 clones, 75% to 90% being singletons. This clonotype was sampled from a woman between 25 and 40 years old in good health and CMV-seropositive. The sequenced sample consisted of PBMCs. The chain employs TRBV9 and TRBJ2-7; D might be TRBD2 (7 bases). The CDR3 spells CASSVDSGGPYEQYF. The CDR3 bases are TGTGCCAGCAGCGTAGATTCGGGGGGCCCCTACGAGCAGTACTTC.